The 19 T cell receptor beta chains reported below all come from one sample, sequenced in a study of blood T cell repertoires in COVID-19. Profiled with immunoSEQ multiplex PCR; TCRdb holds only in-frame clones, not every one. The repertoire holds some 400,000 clones, with approximately 87% as singletons. Sequencing was done on a sample of peripheral blood. Receptors originate from a woman between 25 and 40 years old with COVID-19, enrolled during active disease.

V usage is TRBV10-3 and J usage is TRBJ1-5; 8 bases are a match to TRBD1. Trimming removed 6 bases from V and 3 bases from J; junction bases left unmatched: 4. The CDR3 covers 14 residues. CDR1 is ENHRY, CDR2 SYGVKD, per germline. CDR3 nucleotides: TGTGCCATCAGATCAGGGGGCCCCAATCAGCCCCAGCATTTT. It codes for CAIRSGGPNQPQHF.

The V gene is TRBV9, the J gene TRBJ2-5, with 10 bases fitting TRBD2. The V gene's germline CDR1 is SGDLS and CDR2 YYNGEE. Unmatched junction bases numbered 13, after V lost 3 bases and J lost 5 bases. CDR3 length equals 17 residues. The CDR3 protein is CASSEGEREGPRETQYF. For the CDR3, the DNA is TGTGCCAGCAGCGAGGGGGAGCGGGAGGGCCCTCGTGAGACCCAGTACTTC.

The CDR3 protein is CASSESGGDNQPQHF. For the CDR3, the DNA is TGTGCCAGCAGTGAATCCGGAGGGGATAATCAGCCCCAGCATTTT. The rearrangement uses TRBV6-1 and TRBJ1-5; possible D gene TRBD1, 5 bases. This CDR3 contains 15 residues. V shed 2 bases and J shed 4 bases, with 12 bases lying between them. Germline lookup yields CDR1 MNHNS and CDR2 SASEGT.

The chain uses TRBV28 and TRBJ2-7; 12 positions match TRBD2. Germline CDR1 and CDR2: MDHEN and SYDVKM. Trimming at V came to 6 bases and at J to 3 bases, leaving 6 bases not matched to a gene. This CDR3 region has 15 residues. The CDR3, as DNA: TGTGCCAGCAGGCCAACTAGCGGGAGGAGCTACGAGCAGTACTTC. Translated: CASRPTSGRSYEQYF.

The V call is TRBV28, the J call TRBJ2-3; D remains ambiguous. Germline V gives CDR1 MDHEN, CDR2 SYDVKM. Trimming removed 6 bases from V and 1 base from J, with 8 bases in between. This CDR3 has 13 residues. CDR3 protein: CASSPYGTDTQYF. Here the CDR3 DNA reads TGTGCCAGCAGCCCCTACGGCACAGATACGCAGTATTTT.

The chain recombines TRBV5-6 with TRBJ2-1; D possibly corresponds to TRBD2 (5 bases). Germline CDR1 and CDR2: SGHDT and YYEEEE. CDR3 length: 16 residues. Trimming took 4 bases from V and 6 from J, leaving 20 bases between them. In nucleotides, the CDR3 is TGTGCCAGCAGCCAACTAGGGAGCGGCCCAGGCAATGAGCAGTTCTTC. Translating gives CASSQLGSGPGNEQFF.

V is TRBV4-1 and J is TRBJ2-7; TRBD1 is a possible D gene (6 bases). The CDR3 extends over 15 amino acids. Germline values: CDR1 MGHRA, CDR2 YSYEKL. V lost 0 bases and J 0 bases, leaving 9 bases between the germline ends. The CDR3 region is CASSQEDSFSYEQYF. The CDR3 DNA reads TGCGCCAGCAGCCAAGAGGACAGCTTCTCCTACGAGCAGTACTTC.

This clone was seen a handful of times. CDR3 nucleotide sequence: TGTGCCAGCAGCTTGGGGACAGGGTACGACGAGCAGTACTTC. It is translated as CASSLGTGYDEQYF. V and J are TRBV7-9 and TRBJ2-7; TRBD1 matches 9 bases. CDR1 and CDR2 from the germline V gene are SEHNR and FQNEAQ (reference sequence). This CDR3 has 14 residues. V lost 3 bases and J lost 5; bases outside the gene matches: 5.

V is TRBV12-5 and J is TRBJ2-3, with a weak D call TRBD2 (5 bases). Germline values: CDR1 LGHNT, CDR2 FRNRAP. V lost 2 bases and J lost 5, with 8 bases in between. The CDR3 consists of 13 residues. The chain's CDR3 is CASGLYRGDTQYF. The DNA of the CDR3 is TGTGCTAGTGGTTTGTATCGGGGAGATACGCAGTATTTT.

The chain joins TRBV19 to TRBJ2-7; TRBD1 aligns across 10 bases. This CDR3 is built from 15 residues. Trimming cost V 7 bases and J 3 bases; bases outside gene matches: 9. Germline CDR1 LNHDA, CDR2 SQIVND (reference sequence). CDR3 sequence (DNA): TGTGCCAGTACTCCGGGACAGGGGATTATCTACGAGCAGTACTTC. Protein: CASTPGQGIIYEQYF.

The chain combines TRBV7-2 with TRBJ2-6, with a weak D call TRBD2 (5 bases). The V end lost 4 bases, the J end lost 4 bases, and 11 bases lay between the germline ends. CDR1 and CDR2 (germline): SGHTA, FQGNSA. CDR3 length: 15 amino acids. The CDR3 bases are TGTGCCAGCAGCTGGGAGCCGGCGGGGGCCAACGTCCTGACTTTC. Its translation is CASSWEPAGANVLTF. Using reference TRBV7-2 and TRBJ2-6 for the parts outside the CDR3, the full variable domain is GAGVSQSPSNKVTEKGKDVELRCDPISGHTALYWYRQSLGQGLEFLIYFQGNSAPDKSGLPSDRFSAERTGGSVSTLTIQRTQQEDSAVYLCASSWEPAGANVLTFGAGSRLTVL.

The chain recombines TRBV6-4 with TRBJ2-3; 7 bases are a match to TRBD2. V shed 3 bases and J 6 bases; nucleotides not matched to a gene: 6. The CDR3 is 14 amino acids. Germline loops: CDR1 MRHNA, CDR2 SNTAGT. The DNA for the CDR3 is TGTGCCAGCAGTGAAGGGCGGGAGTATGATACGCAGTATTTT. Protein: CASSEGREYDTQYF.

This clone has just a few counts. The chain employs TRBV14 and TRBJ1-4; 9 bases fit TRBD1. Germline V gene data show CDR1 as SGHDN and CDR2 as FVKESK. V shed 4 bases and J 5 bases; nucleotides not matched to a gene: 11. This CDR3 comprises 17 residues. The CDR3 DNA follows: TGTGCCAGCAGCCGCAGACACGGGGACAGGGAAAATGAAAAACTGTTTTTT. Amino acid sequence: CASSRRHGDRENEKLFF.

The chain recombines TRBV10-3 with TRBJ2-6; no clear D. Germline values: CDR1 ENHRY, CDR2 SYGVKD. This CDR3 contains 15 residues. Deletions cut 2 bases from V and 1 base from J, with 6 bases between. CDR3 in DNA: TGTGCCATCAGTGAGACTGAATCTGGGGCCAACGTCCTGACTTTC. Residues: CAISETESGANVLTF.

This clone has only one observation. V gene TRBV6-2 or TRBV6-3 combines with J gene TRBJ2-5, with a possible D match to TRBD2 (6 bases). The germline gives CDR1 MNHEY, CDR2 SVGEGT. Trimming cost V 0 bases and J 2 bases, with 13 bases left between them. The CDR3 has 16 residues. The CDR3: CASSYSGLIGQETQYF. The DNA of the CDR3 is TGTGCCAGCAGTTACTCGGGACTCATTGGTCAAGAGACCCAGTACTTC.

The CDR3, as DNA: TGTGCCAGCTCACCACCCGAGGGCCCAACCTACGAGCAGTACTTC. This translates into CASSPPEGPTYEQYF. This chain uses TRBV18 with TRBJ2-7, with D possibly matching TRBD2 (5 bases). V gave up 0 bases and J gave up 2 bases, with 11 bases separating them. Germline CDR1 and CDR2: KGHSH and LQKENI. This CDR3 is 15 amino acids long.

This clone was seen only a few times. V and J are TRBV2 and TRBJ2-7; D is uncertain. The CDR3 loop spans 13 amino acids. V was clipped by 5 bases and J by 6 bases, with 14 bases between them. Germline loops: CDR1 SNHLY, CDR2 FYNNEI. CDR3 in amino acids: CASSTEFRSEQYF. In DNA, the CDR3 is TGTGCCAGCAGTACTGAGTTTCGGAGCGAGCAGTACTTC. The full variable domain, with the rest looked up from reference TRBV2 and TRBJ2-7, is EPEVTQTPSHQVTQMGQEVILRCVPISNHLYFYWYRQILGQKVEFLVSFYNNEISEKSEIFDDQFSVERPDGSNFTLKIRSTKLEDSAMYFCASSTEFRSEQYFGPGTRLTVT.

V and J are TRBV30 and TRBJ2-6, with unresolved D. Per the germline V gene, CDR1 is GTSNPN and CDR2 is SVGIG (reference sequence). V dropped 2 bases and J dropped 2 bases, with 13 bases sitting between them. This CDR3 spans 16 amino acids. The CDR3 loop is CAWSRVILAGANVLTF. CDR3 nucleotides: TGTGCCTGGAGTAGAGTGATCCTGGCTGGGGCCAACGTCCTGACTTTC.

The chain couples TRBV7-2 to TRBJ1-4, with 9 bases identical to TRBD1. From germline, CDR1 is SGHTA and CDR2 FQGNSA. The CDR3 spans 14 residues. V lost 5 bases, J lost 8 bases, and 6 bases stayed unmatched. CDR3 sequence reads: CASSPDRGWEKLFF. CDR3 in DNA: TGTGCCAGCAGCCCAGACAGGGGGTGGGAAAAACTGTTTTTT.